This entry describes one TCR beta chain. Antigen: not known. The sample is drawn from a study of T-cell memory formation after mild COVID-19. Looking at the study overall: Clusters were largely donor specific. Study findings and constraints: Pre-infection memory harbored some responding clones, suggesting cross-reactive memory joined. Clones shrinking from day 15 to 85 showed even CD4/CD8 mixes; later expanders tilted CD4+.

TCRdb itself ran the 5' RACE reads through MiXCR, one entry per CDR3 protein. The sample holds roughly 47,000 distinct CDR3 sequences, approximately 6.6% seen once. The CDR3 loop spans 15 amino acids. Trimming removed 1 base at V and 1 base at J, with 10 bases between. Germline V gene lookup returns CDR1 SEHNR and CDR2 FQNEAQ (reference sequence). This TCR derives from a man aged 18 to 29 who had mild COVID-19 (a few samples of this study predate the infection). Cell type and time point are not known. This rearrangement joins TRBV7-9 to TRBJ1-1; D gene uncertain. Sequencing was performed on PBMCs or a T cell subset sorted from them (not recorded which). In DNA, the CDR3 is TGTGCCAGCAGCTTAGTTTCGGGGAAGAACACTGAAGCTTTCTTT. Amino acid sequence: CASSLVSGKNTEAFF.